A single sample is the source of the 5 T cell receptor beta chains below, sequenced in a study of T cell responses to AZD1222 COVID-19 vaccine. Repertoires were generated with immunoSEQ multiplex PCR, while TCRdb's copy carries only in-frame clones and drops some. The sample gives about 260,000 clones, about 92% of which show up once; about 0.5% is in the top ten. The sequences come from peripheral blood, collected on day 0 of AZD1222 vaccination. These receptor sequences come from an adult in good health.

This chain connects TRBV3-1 (or the pseudogene TRBV3-2) to TRBJ1-3; D not resolved. Trimming left V 0 bases short and J 4 bases short, with 13 bases between. Germline CDR1 reads LGHDT; CDR2 reads YNNKEL (reference sequence). The CDR3 has 16 amino acids. The CDR3 here is CASSQDVSSYGNTIYF. The CDR3 DNA reads TGTGCCAGCAGCCAAGATGTGTCGAGTTACGGAAACACCATATATTTT.

J is TRBJ2-7 and V is TRBV7-3; 7 positions match TRBD2. Losses at the gene ends were 2 bases for V and 5 bases for J; bases not matched to a gene: 3. This CDR3 spans 13 amino acids. Germline loops: CDR1 SGHTA, CDR2 FQGTGA. The CDR3 reads CASSLWAGDEQYF. The DNA for the CDR3 is TGTGCCAGCAGCTTATGGGCGGGAGACGAGCAGTACTTC.

The CDR3, as DNA: TGCAGCGCCCAGGGGACGTACACTGAAGCTTTCTTT. Amino acids: CSAQGTYTEAFF. The rearrangement joins TRBV29-1 to TRBJ1-1; the D gene is possibly TRBD1 (6 bases). Germline V gene data show CDR1 as SQVTM and CDR2 as ANQGSEA. The length of the CDR3 is 12 residues. The V and J ends lost 7 bases and 3 bases respectively, with 12 bases between them.

This chain links TRBV3-1 (or the pseudogene TRBV3-2) with TRBJ2-7; TRBD1 might be the D (6 bases). Trimming removed 4 bases at V and 0 bases at J, with 13 bases between. The CDR3 consists of 15 residues. CDR1 LGHDT and CDR2 YNNKEL come from the germline V gene (reference sequence). CDR3 nucleotides: TGTGCCAGCAGCCCTCCGGGGACATTCTCCTACGAGCAGTACTTC. Amino acids: CASSPPGTFSYEQYF.

The chain recombines TRBV28 with TRBJ1-2; TRBD1 is a possible D gene (5 bases). The CDR3 has 15 residues. Germline V gene lookup returns CDR1 MDHEN and CDR2 SYDVKM. With 6 bases removed from V and 2 bases from J, the gap between germline ends came to 16 bases. DNA for the CDR3: TGTGCCAGCAGCCCTATAAGTGGGGGGAACTATGGCTACACCTTC. Encoded protein: CASSPISGGNYGYTF.